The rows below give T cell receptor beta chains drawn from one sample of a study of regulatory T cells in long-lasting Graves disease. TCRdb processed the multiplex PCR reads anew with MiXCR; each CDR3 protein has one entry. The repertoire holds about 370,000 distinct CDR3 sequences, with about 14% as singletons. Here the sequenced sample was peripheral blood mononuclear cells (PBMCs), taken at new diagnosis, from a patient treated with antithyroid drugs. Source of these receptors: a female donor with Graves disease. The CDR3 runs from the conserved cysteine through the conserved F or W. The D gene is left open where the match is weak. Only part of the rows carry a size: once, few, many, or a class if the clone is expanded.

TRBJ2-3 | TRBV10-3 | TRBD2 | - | CAIRETSGRVGTQYF | TGTGCCATCAGGGAGACTAGCGGGAGGGTCGGTACGCAGTATTTT
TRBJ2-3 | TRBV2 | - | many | CASRGRPMYPDTQYF | TGTGCCAGCAGGGGACGACCGATGTACCCAGATACGCAGTATTTT
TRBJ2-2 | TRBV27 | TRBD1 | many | CASNSNPQGAQNTGELFF | TGTGCCAGCAACTCTAACCCCCAGGGGGCGCAGAACACCGGGGAGCTGTTTTTT
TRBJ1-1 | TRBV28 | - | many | CASRLGTKNTEAFF | TGTGCCAGCAGGTTGGGGACTAAGAACACTGAAGCTTTCTTT
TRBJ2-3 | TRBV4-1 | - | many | CASSQDITDTQYF | TGCGCCAGCAGCCAAGACATAACAGATACGCAGTATTTT
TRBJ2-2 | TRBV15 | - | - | CATSRGAKDTGELFF | TGTGCCACCAGCAGGGGCGCGAAGGACACCGGGGAGCTGTTTTTT
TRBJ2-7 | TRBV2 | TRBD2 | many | CASSEARLAGRRQYF | TGTGCCAGCAGTGAAGCGAGACTAGCGGGGAGGAGGCAGTACTTC
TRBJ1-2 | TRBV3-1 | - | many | CASSQSGRPNYGYTF | TGTGCCAGCAGCCAATCGGGACGACCTAACTATGGCTACACCTTC
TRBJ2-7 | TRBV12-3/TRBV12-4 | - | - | CASSSSRGLAVPYEQYF | TGTGCCAGCAGTTCCTCCCGGGGGCTAGCGGTACCCTACGAGCAGTACTTC
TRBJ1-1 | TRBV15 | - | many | CATGGRPNTEAFF | TGTGCCACCGGAGGACGGCCGAACACTGAAGCTTTCTTT
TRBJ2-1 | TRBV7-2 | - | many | CASSPPAPYNEQFF | TGTGCCAGCAGCCCCCCAGCACCCTACAATGAGCAGTTCTTC